A single sample gave rise to the 10 T cell receptor beta chains below, sequenced in a study of T cells in Graves' hyperthyroidism and ophthalmopathy. Regions amplified from RNA transcripts were the TCR beta CDR3 regions. The HTBI primer set served for first-round RT-PCR of the TCR CDR3. One entry per CDR3 protein results from TCRdb running MiXCR on the multiplex PCR reads. The sample comprises approximately 300,000 distinct CDR3 sequences, approximately 17% of which are singletons, and about 51% rests with the top ten. The sequencing sample was made of blood. Receptors were obtained from a woman aged 55-69 years with Graves' ophthalmopathy.

At least ten counts were recorded for this clonotype. The chain uses TRBV15 and TRBJ1-5, with D unresolved. Germline assignment: CDR1 LNHNV and CDR2 YYDKDF (reference sequence). The V end lost 4 bases, the J end lost 0 bases, and 28 bases lay between the germline ends. The CDR3 is made up of 21 amino acids. The CDR3 region is CATSIWPHEAVSNDSNQPQHF. In DNA form, the CDR3 reads TGTGCCACCAGCATCTGGCCCCACGAAGCAGTTTCGAATGATAGCAATCAGCCCCAGCATTTT.

This clonotype was observed a few times. The rearrangement links TRBV11-2 to TRBJ1-3; D is possibly TRBD1 (6 bases). There are 12 residues in the CDR3. Looked up from germline, CDR1 is SGHAT and CDR2 is FQNNGV. The V and J ends lost 8 bases and 4 bases respectively, with 9 bases between them. In DNA form, the CDR3 reads TGTGCCAGCCAGGGGTACGGAAACACCATATATTTT. It codes for CASQGYGNTIYF.

V is TRBV7-8 and J is TRBJ2-2; 8 bases align to TRBD2. Trimming at V came to 8 bases and at J to 6 bases, leaving 11 bases not matched to a gene. This CDR3 region has 15 residues. Per the germline V gene, CDR1 is SGHVS and CDR2 is FQNEAQ. In DNA form, the CDR3 reads TGTGCCAGCGGTAGGCTAGCGGGTATCCCCGGGGAGCTGTTTTTT. Its protein is CASGRLAGIPGELFF.

The sample holds many counts of this clonotype. This rearrangement joins TRBV6-5 to TRBJ1-1; maybe TRBD1 (6 bases). Germline V CDR1 and CDR2: MNHEY, SVGAGI. The V end was cut by 0 bases, the J end by 3 bases, with 11 bases between. The CDR3 consists of 15 residues. The CDR3 is CASSYSTTGYTEAFF. CDR3 DNA sequence: TGTGCCAGCAGTTACTCCACGACAGGTTACACTGAAGCTTTCTTT.

This clonotype was counted many times. The chain has TRBV5-1 and TRBJ2-7; TRBD1 matches 9 bases. The germline gives CDR1 SGHRS, CDR2 YFSETQ. CDR3 length: 14 residues. V shed 2 bases, J shed 3 bases, and the junction held 3 bases outside the gene matches. The CDR3 DNA reads TGCGCCAGCAGCTTCCGGGACAGGGACTACGAGCAGTACTTC. Protein product: CASSFRDRDYEQYF.

This clonotype was counted at least ten times. The chain links TRBV20-1 to TRBJ2-2, with 11 positions matching TRBD2. This CDR3 region has 14 residues. V trimming: 4 bases; J trimming: 6 bases; junction bases outside the gene matches: 4. Germline lookup yields CDR1 DFQATT and CDR2 SNEGSKA (reference sequence). CDR3 region: CSATSGRKAGELFF. CDR3 coding DNA: TGCAGTGCTACTAGCGGGAGGAAGGCCGGGGAGCTGTTTTTT.

V gene TRBV2 combines with J gene TRBJ1-5, with TRBD1 matching 8 bases. The V gene end was trimmed by 5 bases and the J gene end by 4 bases; junction bases not matched to a gene: 7. Germline CDR1 SNHLY, CDR2 FYNNEI. The CDR3 has 15 residues. Written as DNA, the CDR3 is TGTGCCAGCAGTAAGGACAGGGTTCGAAATCAGCCCCAGCATTTT. Its translation is CASSKDRVRNQPQHF.

This clonotype was seen more than once but under ten times. The chain couples TRBV19 to TRBJ1-2; 7 nucleotides align to TRBD1. The CDR3 runs to 13 residues. Looked up from germline, CDR1 is LNHDA and CDR2 is SQIVND (reference sequence). The junction had 5 bases not matched to a gene; V was cut back by 8 bases and J by 2 bases. The CDR3 is CASRIQGNYGYTF. CDR3 sequence (DNA): TGTGCCAGTCGGATACAGGGGAACTATGGCTACACCTTC.

In its sample, this clonotype was seen a few times. The chain is built from TRBV5-5 and TRBJ2-3, with D possibly matching TRBD1 (6 bases). The germline V gene encodes CDR1 SGHKS and CDR2 YYEKEE (reference sequence). The CDR3 contains 16 residues. V was clipped by 4 bases and J by 0 bases, with 15 bases between them. The CDR3 reads CASSPRQERSTDTQYF. CDR3 coding DNA: TGTGCCAGCAGCCCCCGACAGGAACGAAGCACAGATACGCAGTATTTT.

Regarding this clonotype: This may be a read error: a much more frequent sequence differs by one nucleotide. The chain joins TRBV12-3 or TRBV12-4 to TRBJ2-1; TRBD2 matches at 8 bases. The CDR3 is made up of 15 amino acids. V lost 2 bases, J lost 10 bases, and 10 bases stayed unmatched. In DNA form, the CDR3 reads TGTGCCAGCAGTTTAAGTATCGCGGGAGGTGGCGAGCAGTTCTTC. This sequence encodes CASSLSIAGGGEQFF.